Listed here are 5 T cell receptor beta chains from one sample, sequenced in a study of blood T cell repertoires in COVID-19. The protocol was immunoSEQ multiplex PCR, while the TCRdb copy is restricted to in-frame clones and leaves out a portion. The table lists some 250,000 clones, 75% to 90% of them singletons. Sequencing was carried out using peripheral blood. These TCRs come from a man aged 60-69 years who had recovered from COVID-19.

The J gene is TRBJ1-2, the V gene TRBV6-5; 10 bases fit TRBD1. CDR1 and CDR2 from the germline V gene are MNHEY and SVGAGI. The trim removed 5 bases at V and 7 bases at J, leaving 7 bases unmatched. This CDR3 contains 14 residues. The CDR3, as DNA: TGTGCCAGCAGTCCGGGACAGGGGATACCTGGCTACACCTTC. Its translation is CASSPGQGIPGYTF.

V and J are TRBV5-1 and TRBJ1-1, with a possible D match to TRBD1 (6 bases). Germline V lookup: CDR1 SGHRS, CDR2 YFSETQ. The CDR3 covers 15 residues. V was trimmed by 2 bases and J by 1 base, leaving 12 bases between them. DNA for the CDR3: TGCGCCAGCAGCTTCGGACAGCTAAAGAACACTGAAGCTTTCTTT. The encoded protein is CASSFGQLKNTEAFF.

CDR3: CAWTDGGLNTEAFF. CDR3 nucleotide sequence: TGTGCCTGGACTGACGGGGGTTTGAACACTGAAGCTTTCTTT. The chain joins TRBV30 to TRBJ1-1, with D perhaps TRBD1 (5 bases). V was shortened by 4 bases and J by 0 bases, with 12 bases between the two germline ends. The CDR3 totals 14 residues. Germline lookup yields CDR1 GTSNPN and CDR2 SVGIG (reference sequence).

This sequence joins TRBV5-4 and TRBJ2-3; no firm D call. The germline CDR1 and CDR2 sequences are SGHNT and YYREEE (reference sequence). The CDR3 is made up of 14 amino acids. The V end was cut by 3 bases, the J end by 7 bases, with 15 bases between. The DNA of the CDR3 is TGTGCCAGCAGCTCCGAACCCGACACCTATACGCAGTATTTT. Translation gives CASSSEPDTYTQYF. The variable domain in full, completed from reference TRBV5-4 and TRBJ2-3, reads ETGVTQSPTHLIKTRGQQVTLRCSSQSGHNTVSWYQQALGQGPQFIFQYYREEENGRGNFPPRFSGLQFPNYSSELNVNALELDDSALYLCASSSEPDTYTQYFGPGTRLTVL.

The rearrangement joins TRBV24-1 to TRBJ2-1; D is possibly TRBD1 (5 bases). Germline V lookup: CDR1 KGHDR, CDR2 SFDVKD. V lost 3 bases and J lost 4, with 12 bases in between. The CDR3 loop spans 15 amino acids. CDR3 sequence: CATSDNQDIYNEQFF. In nucleotides, the CDR3 is TGTGCCACCAGTGATAACCAGGACATTTACAATGAGCAGTTCTTC.